These 5 T cell receptor beta chains were sequenced from one sample in a study of T-cell reconstitution after alpha-beta-depleted transplantation in children. Unique molecular identifiers featured in how the TCRbeta library was prepared. TCRdb itself ran the PCR reads through MiXCR, one entry per CDR3 protein. Of roughly 300,000 distinct CDR3 sequences in the sample, around a tenth were seen once. The sequenced sample was peripheral blood, obtained 180 days after TCRalphabeta/CD19-depleted stem cell transplant. All receptors derive from a male patient aged 2 to 10 who had a stem cell transplant for chronic granulomatous disease, so the T cells may come from the graft donor.

This clonotype was observed many times. The rearrangement links TRBV2 to TRBJ2-2; 7 bases line up with TRBD2. The CDR3 is made up of 14 amino acids. Germline loops: CDR1 SNHLY, CDR2 FYNNEI. The trim removed 7 bases at V and 4 bases at J, leaving 6 bases unmatched. The CDR3 DNA sequence: TGTGCCAGCACAGGCGGGGAGGGCACCGGGGAGCTGTTTTTT. Its translation is CASTGGEGTGELFF. Based on the CDR3 plus reference TRBV2 and TRBJ2-2, the full variable domain is EPEVTQTPSHQVTQMGQEVILRCVPISNHLYFYWYRQILGQKVEFLVSFYNNEISEKSEIFDDQFSVERPDGSNFTLKIRSTKLEDSAMYFCASTGGEGTGELFFGEGSRLTVL.

This clonotype has a count of ten or more. The chain joins TRBV7-2 to TRBJ2-1; 12 positions match TRBD2. The junction had 7 bases not matched to a gene; V was cut back by 10 bases and J by 0 bases. CDR1 and CDR2 from the germline V gene are SGHTA and FQGNSA. This CDR3 is 16 amino acids long. CDR3 sequence: CATGTSGLSSYNEQFF. DNA of the CDR3: TGTGCCACCGGGACTAGCGGGTTGAGCTCCTACAATGAGCAGTTCTTC.

In this sample, this clonotype turned up many times. V and J are TRBV7-9 and TRBJ2-7; the D gene is possibly TRBD2 (7 bases). V lost 2 bases and J 0 bases, leaving 14 bases between the germline ends. CDR1 is SEHNR and CDR2 is FQNEAQ in the germline V gene (reference sequence). The CDR3 covers 16 residues. CDR3 coding DNA: TGTGCCAGCAGCTTAAGCGGGACACGGCTCTCCTACGAGCAGTACTTC. Translating gives CASSLSGTRLSYEQYF.

This clonotype came up many times. The chain couples TRBV24-1 to TRBJ2-1; 9 nucleotides line up with TRBD1. There are 20 residues in the CDR3. The V gene's germline CDR1 is KGHDR and CDR2 SFDVKD. The trim removed 3 bases at V and 0 bases at J, leaving 14 bases unmatched. The CDR3 is CATSDTVPGQGRGSYNEQFF. In DNA form, the CDR3 reads TGTGCCACCAGTGATACAGTCCCGGGACAGGGTAGGGGCTCCTACAATGAGCAGTTCTTC.

The chain uses TRBV28 and TRBJ2-7; 7 nucleotides match TRBD1. Trimming removed 11 bases from V and 4 bases from J; junction bases left unmatched: 5. CDR3 length equals 11 residues. Germline V CDR1 and CDR2: MDHEN, SYDVKM. CDR3 sequence reads: CAAARGYEQYF. CDR3 coding DNA: TGTGCCGCTGCCAGGGGGTACGAGCAGTACTTC. Using reference TRBV28 and TRBJ2-7 for the parts outside the CDR3, the full variable domain is DVKVTQSSRYLVKRTGEKVFLECVQDMDHENMFWYRQDPGLGLRLIYFSYDVKMKEKGDIPEGYSVSREKKERFSLILESASTNQTSMYLCAAARGYEQYFGPGTRLTVT.